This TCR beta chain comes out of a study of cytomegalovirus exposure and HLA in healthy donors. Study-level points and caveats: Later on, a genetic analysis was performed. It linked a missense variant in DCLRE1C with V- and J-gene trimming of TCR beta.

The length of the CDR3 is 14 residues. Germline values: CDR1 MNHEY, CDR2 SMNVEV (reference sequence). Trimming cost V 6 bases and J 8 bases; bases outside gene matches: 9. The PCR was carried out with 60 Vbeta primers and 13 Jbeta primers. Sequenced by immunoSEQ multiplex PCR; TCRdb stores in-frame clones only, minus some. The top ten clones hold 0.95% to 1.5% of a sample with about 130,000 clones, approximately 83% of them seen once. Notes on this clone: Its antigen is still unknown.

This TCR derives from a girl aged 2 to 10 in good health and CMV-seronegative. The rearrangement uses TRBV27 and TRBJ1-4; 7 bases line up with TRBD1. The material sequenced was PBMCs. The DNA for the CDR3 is TGTGCCAGCAGGCGACAGGGAGCAAAGGAAAAACTGTTTTTT. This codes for CASRRQGAKEKLFF.